This T cell receptor beta chain stems from a study of T-cell reconstitution after alpha-beta-depleted transplantation in children. The library targeted TCRbeta and was prepared with unique molecular identifiers. TCRdb processed the PCR reads anew with MiXCR; each CDR3 protein has one entry. The sample includes about 360,000 distinct CDR3 sequences, 10% to 15% seen only once; the top ten take around 4%. This clonotype appeared many times. CDR3 size: 15 residues. V lost 6 bases to trimming and J lost 2 bases; unmatched junction nucleotides: 6. Germline V gene data show CDR1 as MDHEN and CDR2 as SYDVKM. This clonotype was sampled from a human donor who donated a stem cell graft to a child with Fanconi anemia. The starting material was PBMCs, obtained from the stem cell graft. The V call is TRBV28, the J call TRBJ2-2; the match to TRBD1 covers 7 bases. CDR3 sequence: CASRPGTVNTGELFF. CDR3 sequence (DNA): TGTGCCAGCAGGCCCGGGACAGTAAACACCGGGGAGCTGTTTTTT.